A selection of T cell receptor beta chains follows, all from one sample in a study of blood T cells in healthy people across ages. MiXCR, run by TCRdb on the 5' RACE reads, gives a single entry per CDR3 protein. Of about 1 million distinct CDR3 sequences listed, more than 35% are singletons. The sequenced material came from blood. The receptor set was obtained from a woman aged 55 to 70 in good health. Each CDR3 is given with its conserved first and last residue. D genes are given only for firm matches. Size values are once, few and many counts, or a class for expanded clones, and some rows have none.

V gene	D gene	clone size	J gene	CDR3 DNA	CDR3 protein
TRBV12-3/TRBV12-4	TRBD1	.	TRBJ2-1	TGTGCCACCAGGACAGGGATCTACAATGAGCAGTTCTTC	CATRTGIYNEQFF
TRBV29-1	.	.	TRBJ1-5	TGCAGCGTTTTAGGGGCAGGCCAGCCCCAGCATTTT	CSVLGAGQPQHF
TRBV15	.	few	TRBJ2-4	TGTGCCACCGGGGAAGGGGGAATGGCCAAAAACATTCAGTACTTC	CATGEGGMAKNIQYF
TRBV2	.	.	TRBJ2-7	TGTGCCAGCAGGGGTAGGCAGTCCTACGAGCAGTACTTC	CASRGRQSYEQYF
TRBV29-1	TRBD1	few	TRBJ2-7	TGCAGCGTGGGGACAGGGGTCTACAATGAGCAGTACTTC	CSVGTGVYNEQYF
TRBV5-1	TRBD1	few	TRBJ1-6	TGCGCCAGCAGCTTCTCCTTAGACAGGGGTAATTCACCCCTCCACTTT	CASSFSLDRGNSPLHF
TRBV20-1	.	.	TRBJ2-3	TGCAGTGCTAGAGGGCTCCGAACAAATACAGATACGCAGTATTTT	CSARGLRTNTDTQYF
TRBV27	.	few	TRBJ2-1	TGTGCCAGCCGGCGAGGACTGGCTAACTCCTACAATGAGCAGTTCTTC	CASRRGLANSYNEQFF
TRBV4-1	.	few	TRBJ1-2	TGCGCCAGCAGCCATGGAGATACGAGAATAAGCGATGGCTACACCTTC	CASSHGDTRISDGYTF
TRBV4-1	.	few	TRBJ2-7	TGCGCCAGCAGCCAAACCTCACCCTCCTACGAGCAGTACTTC	CASSQTSPSYEQYF
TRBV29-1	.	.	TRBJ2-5	TGCAGCGTTGAAGCATTCGGGGGTTCCACCCAGTACTTC	CSVEAFGGSTQYF
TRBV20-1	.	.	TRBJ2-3	TGCAGTGCTAGAGAGAGTCGCACAGATACGCAGTATTTT	CSARESRTDTQYF
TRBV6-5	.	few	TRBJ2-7	TGTGCCAGCAGTCCGAACCGGGGACTCTCATCCTACGAGCAGTACTTC	CASSPNRGLSSYEQYF
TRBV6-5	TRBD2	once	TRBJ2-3	TGTGCCAGCAGTTACTCCTCGGGGGGAGACGAATGGGCAGATACGCAGTATTTT	CASSYSSGGDEWADTQYF
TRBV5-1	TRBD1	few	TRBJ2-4	TGCGCCAGCAGCCAGACAGGGGGCATAGCCAAAAACATTCAGTACTTC	CASSQTGGIAKNIQYF
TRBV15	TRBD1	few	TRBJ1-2	TGTGCCACCAGCAGGGACAGGGGCCTCTATGGCTACACCTTC	CATSRDRGLYGYTF
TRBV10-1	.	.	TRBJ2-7	TGCGCCACCTACTACGAGCAGTACTTC	CATYYEQYF
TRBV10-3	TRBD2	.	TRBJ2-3	TGTGCCATCAGTGACCCGGGACTAGCGGGGACCACAGATACGCAGTATTTT	CAISDPGLAGTTDTQYF
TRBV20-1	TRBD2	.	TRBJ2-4	TGCAGTGCTAGAGCGGCGGGAGGGATAGCCAAAAACATTCAGTACTTC	CSARAAGGIAKNIQYF
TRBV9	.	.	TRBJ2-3	TGTGCCAGCAGCGTAGAGGCTAGCGCAGATACGCAGTATTTT	CASSVEASADTQYF
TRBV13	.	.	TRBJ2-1	TGTGCCAGCAGCTCCAGACGAGCGGGACAATTCTACAATGAGCAGTTCTTC	CASSSRRAGQFYNEQFF
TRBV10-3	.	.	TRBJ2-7	TGTGCCATCAGGGACAGTATGGAGCAGTACTTC	CAIRDSMEQYF
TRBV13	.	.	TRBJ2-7	TGTGCCAGCAGCTTCGGCGGGCAGGGTCTACACGAGCAGTACTTC	CASSFGGQGLHEQYF
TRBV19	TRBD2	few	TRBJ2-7	TGTGCCAGTGGACCGGGACTAGCCATCGACGAGCAGTACTTC	CASGPGLAIDEQYF
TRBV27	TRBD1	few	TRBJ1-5	TGTGCCAGCAGGACCGGGACAGGGGCCCTGCCCCAGCATTTT	CASRTGTGALPQHF
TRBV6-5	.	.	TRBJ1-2	TGTGCCAGCAGAGGTGGGGACTCTAACTATGGCTACACCTTC	CASRGGDSNYGYTF
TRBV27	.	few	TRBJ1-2	TGTGCCAGCAGCCCGATTGAGATCGGCTATGGCTACACCTTC	CASSPIEIGYGYTF
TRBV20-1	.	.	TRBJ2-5	TGCAGTGCTCTCCCGGCGGGGGAGACCCAGTACTTC	CSALPAGETQYF
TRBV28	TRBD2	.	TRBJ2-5	TGTGCCAGCAGTTCCCGGACTAGCGGGAGTCCCCGCTATGAGCAGTACTTC	CASSSRTSGSPRYEQYF
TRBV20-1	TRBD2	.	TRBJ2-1	TGCAGTGCTAGAGGACTAGCGGGACGGTTAGATGAGCAGTTCTTC	CSARGLAGRLDEQFF
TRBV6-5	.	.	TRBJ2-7	TGTGCCAGCAGTTACGGCGACTACGACGAGCAGTACTTC	CASSYGDYDEQYF
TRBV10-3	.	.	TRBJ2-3	TGTGCCATCGGGGAAGGAGCCGGTATCACAGATACGCAGTATTTT	CAIGEGAGITDTQYF
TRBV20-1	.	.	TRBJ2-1	TGCAGTGCTAGGAAACCCGGGGGAAGCTCCTACAATGAGCAGTTCTTC	CSARKPGGSSYNEQFF
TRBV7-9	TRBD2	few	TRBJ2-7	TGTGCCAGCAGCTTAGCGCCTAGCGGTCTCTCCTACGAGCAGTACTTC	CASSLAPSGLSYEQYF
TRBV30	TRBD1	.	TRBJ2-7	TGTGCCTGCCGGGACAGAAAATACGAGCAGTACTTC	CACRDRKYEQYF
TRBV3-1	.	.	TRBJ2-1	TGTGCCAGCAGCCCCATCGGGGGCTCCTACAATGAGCAGTTCTTC	CASSPIGGSYNEQFF
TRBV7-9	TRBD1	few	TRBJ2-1	TGTGCCAGCAGCTCCAATTGGGACAGGGAACGAAATGAGCAGTTCTTC	CASSSNWDRERNEQFF
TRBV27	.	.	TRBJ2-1	TGTGCCAGCAGTTTTATGGGGGGCTCCGTCAATGAGCAGTTCTTC	CASSFMGGSVNEQFF
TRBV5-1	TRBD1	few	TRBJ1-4	TGCGCCAGCAGCCGACAGGGGGCCAATGAAAAACTGTTTTTT	CASSRQGANEKLFF
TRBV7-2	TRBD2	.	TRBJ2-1	TGTGCCAGCAGCTTAGGGACTAGCGGGAGTGGTGAGCAGTTCTTC	CASSLGTSGSGEQFF
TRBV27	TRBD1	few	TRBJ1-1	TGTGCCAGCATCCCGGGACAGAGAATGACACAGATGAGCACTGAAGCTTTCTTT	CASIPGQRMTQMSTEAFF
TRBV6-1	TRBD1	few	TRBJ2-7	TGTGCCAGCTCCTTGGACAGGGGACGGATCGAGCAGTACTTC	CASSLDRGRIEQYF
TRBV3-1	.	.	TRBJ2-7	TGTGCCAGCAGCCAAGATCCCCTCCCCAGCGAGCAGTACTTC	CASSQDPLPSEQYF
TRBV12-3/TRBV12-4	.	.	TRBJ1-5	TGTGCCAGCAGACGGCAGGAATTTAGCAATCAGCCCCAGCATTTT	CASRRQEFSNQPQHF
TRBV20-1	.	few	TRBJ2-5	TGCAGTGCTAGGGGGTCCCCCCAAGAGACCCAGTACTTC	CSARGSPQETQYF
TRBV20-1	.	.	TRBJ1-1	TGCAGTGCTGGCCAACAATATCGCACTGAAGCTTTCTTT	CSAGQQYRTEAFF
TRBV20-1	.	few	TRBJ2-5	TGCAGTGCCATAGAGAGGGGCAGCCGTAAAGAGACCCAGTACTTC	CSAIERGSRKETQYF
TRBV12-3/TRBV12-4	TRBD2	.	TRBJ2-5	TGTGCCGGCAGTTTAAGCGAAGCGGGACCTCAGTACTTC	CAGSLSEAGPQYF
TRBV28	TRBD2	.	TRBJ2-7	TGTGCCACCCGGACTAGCGGGGGGACCTACGAGCAGTACTTC	CATRTSGGTYEQYF
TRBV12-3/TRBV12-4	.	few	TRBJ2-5	TGTGCCAGCAGTAAAGACAGCCCCGAGACAGAGACCCAGTACTTC	CASSKDSPETETQYF
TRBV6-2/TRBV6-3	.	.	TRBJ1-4	TGTGCCAGCAGTTATGCCCGACAGATAACTAATGAAAAACTGTTTTTT	CASSYARQITNEKLFF
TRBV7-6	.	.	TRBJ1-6	TGTGCCAGCAGCTTGGGGGGGGCCAATTCACCCCTCCACTTT	CASSLGGANSPLHF
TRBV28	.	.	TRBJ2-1	TGTGCCAGCAGTGACGGATTGAATGAGCAGTTCTTC	CASSDGLNEQFF
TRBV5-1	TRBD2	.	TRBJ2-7	TGCGCCAGCAGCTTGGGGACTAGCGGGTTCTCCTACGGGCAGTACTTC	CASSLGTSGFSYGQYF
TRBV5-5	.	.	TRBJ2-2	TGTGCCAGCAGCCTACACACGACGAACACCGGGGAGCTGTTTTTT	CASSLHTTNTGELFF
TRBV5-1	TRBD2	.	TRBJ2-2	TGCGCCAGCAGCGGGGGACTAGCGAGCGGGGAGCTGTTTTTT	CASSGGLASGELFF
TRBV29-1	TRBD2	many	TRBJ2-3	TGCAGCGTTGGGCGGGGGGCTAAAGGAGATACGCAGTATTTT	CSVGRGAKGDTQYF
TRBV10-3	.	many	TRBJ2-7	TGTGCCATCAGTTCCTCGGTCGCTAGCGACTCCTACGAGCAGTACTTC	CAISSSVASDSYEQYF
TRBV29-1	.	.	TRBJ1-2	TGCAGCGTCAGACAGGCAGCTCTAAGGGTCTACACCTTC	CSVRQAALRVYTF